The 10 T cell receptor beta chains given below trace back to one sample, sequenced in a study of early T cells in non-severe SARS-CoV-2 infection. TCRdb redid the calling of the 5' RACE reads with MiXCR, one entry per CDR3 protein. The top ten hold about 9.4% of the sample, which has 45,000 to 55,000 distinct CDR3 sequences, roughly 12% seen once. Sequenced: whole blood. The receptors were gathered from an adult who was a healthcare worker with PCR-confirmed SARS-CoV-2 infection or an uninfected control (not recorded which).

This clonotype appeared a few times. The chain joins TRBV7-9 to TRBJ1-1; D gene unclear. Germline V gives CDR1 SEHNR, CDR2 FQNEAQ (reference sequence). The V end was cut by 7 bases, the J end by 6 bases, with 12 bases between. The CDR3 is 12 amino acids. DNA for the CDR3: TGTGCCAGCACCAACTATGACGCTGAAGCTTTCTTT. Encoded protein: CASTNYDAEAFF.

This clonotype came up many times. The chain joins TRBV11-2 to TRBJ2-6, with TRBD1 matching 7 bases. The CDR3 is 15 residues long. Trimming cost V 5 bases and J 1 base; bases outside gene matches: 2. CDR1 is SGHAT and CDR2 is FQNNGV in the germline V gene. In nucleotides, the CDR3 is TGTGCCAGCAGCCAGACAGGGTCTGGGGCCAACGTCCTGACTTTC. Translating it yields CASSQTGSGANVLTF.

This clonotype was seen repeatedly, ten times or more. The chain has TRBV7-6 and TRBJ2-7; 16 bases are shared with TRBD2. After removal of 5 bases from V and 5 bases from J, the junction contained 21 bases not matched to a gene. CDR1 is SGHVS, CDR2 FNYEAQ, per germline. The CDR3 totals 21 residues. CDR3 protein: CASSRVALEPGTSGGAHEQYF. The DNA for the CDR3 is TGTGCCAGCAGCCGAGTCGCGTTGGAGCCCGGGACTAGCGGGGGGGCCCACGAGCAGTACTTC.

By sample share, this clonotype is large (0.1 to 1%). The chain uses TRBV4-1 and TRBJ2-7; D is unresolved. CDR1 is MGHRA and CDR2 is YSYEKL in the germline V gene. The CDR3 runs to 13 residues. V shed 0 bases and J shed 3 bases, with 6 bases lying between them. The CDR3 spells CASSQENNYEQYF. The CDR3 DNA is TGCGCCAGCAGCCAAGAGAATAACTACGAGCAGTACTTC.

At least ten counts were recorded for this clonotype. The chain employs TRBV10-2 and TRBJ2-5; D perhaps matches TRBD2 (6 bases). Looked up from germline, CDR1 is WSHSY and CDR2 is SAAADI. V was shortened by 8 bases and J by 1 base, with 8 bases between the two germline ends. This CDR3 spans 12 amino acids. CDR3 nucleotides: TGCGCCAGCCGGGACTTCCAAGAGACCCAGTACTTC. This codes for CASRDFQETQYF.

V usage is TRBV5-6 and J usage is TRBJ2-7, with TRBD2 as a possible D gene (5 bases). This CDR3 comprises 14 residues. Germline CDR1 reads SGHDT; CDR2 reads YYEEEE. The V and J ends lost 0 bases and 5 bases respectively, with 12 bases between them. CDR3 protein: CASSLGHGNHEQYF. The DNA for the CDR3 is TGTGCCAGCAGCTTGGGTCACGGGAACCACGAGCAGTACTTC.

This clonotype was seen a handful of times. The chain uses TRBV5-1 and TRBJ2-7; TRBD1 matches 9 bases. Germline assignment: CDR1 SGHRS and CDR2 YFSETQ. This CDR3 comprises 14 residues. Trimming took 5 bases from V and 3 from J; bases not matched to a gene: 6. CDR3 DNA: TGCGCCAGCAGTATGACAGGGGGGAACTACGAGCAGTACTTC. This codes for CASSMTGGNYEQYF.

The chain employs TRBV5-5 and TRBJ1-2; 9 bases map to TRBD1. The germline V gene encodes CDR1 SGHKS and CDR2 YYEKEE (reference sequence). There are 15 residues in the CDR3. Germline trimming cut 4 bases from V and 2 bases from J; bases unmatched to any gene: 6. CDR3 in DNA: TGTGCCAGCAGCCCACAAGGGACAGGGAACTATGGCTACACCTTC. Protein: CASSPQGTGNYGYTF.

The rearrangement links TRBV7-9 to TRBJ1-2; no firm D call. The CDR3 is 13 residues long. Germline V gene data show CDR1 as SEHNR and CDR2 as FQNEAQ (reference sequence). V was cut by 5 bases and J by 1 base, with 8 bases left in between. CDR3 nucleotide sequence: TGTGCCAGCAGCCCCGACATTAACTATGGCTACACCTTC. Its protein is CASSPDINYGYTF.

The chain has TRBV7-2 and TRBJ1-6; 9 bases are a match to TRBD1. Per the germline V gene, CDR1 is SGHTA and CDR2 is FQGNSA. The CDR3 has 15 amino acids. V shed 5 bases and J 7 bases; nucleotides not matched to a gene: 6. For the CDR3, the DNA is TGTGCCAGCAGCATCGGGACAGGGCGGAATTCACCCCTCCACTTT. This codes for CASSIGTGRNSPLHF.